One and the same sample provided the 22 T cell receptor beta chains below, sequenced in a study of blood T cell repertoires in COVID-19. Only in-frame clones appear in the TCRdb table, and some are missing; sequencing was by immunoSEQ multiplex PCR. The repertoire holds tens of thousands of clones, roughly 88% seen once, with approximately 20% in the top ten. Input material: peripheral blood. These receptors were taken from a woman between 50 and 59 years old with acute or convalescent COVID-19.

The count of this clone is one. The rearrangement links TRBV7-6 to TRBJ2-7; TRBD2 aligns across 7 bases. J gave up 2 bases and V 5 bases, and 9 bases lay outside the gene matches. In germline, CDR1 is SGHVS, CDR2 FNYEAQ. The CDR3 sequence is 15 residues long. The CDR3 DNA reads TGTGCCAGCAGCCTCGGGCGGGAGCCCACCTACGAGCAGTACTTC. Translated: CASSLGREPTYEQYF.

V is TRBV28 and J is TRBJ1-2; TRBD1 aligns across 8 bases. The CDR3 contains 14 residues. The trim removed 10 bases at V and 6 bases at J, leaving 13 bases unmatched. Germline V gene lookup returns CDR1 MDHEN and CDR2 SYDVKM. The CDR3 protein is CAIKQGGVIDGYTF. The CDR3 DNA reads TGTGCCATCAAACAGGGGGGCGTAATAGATGGCTACACCTTC.

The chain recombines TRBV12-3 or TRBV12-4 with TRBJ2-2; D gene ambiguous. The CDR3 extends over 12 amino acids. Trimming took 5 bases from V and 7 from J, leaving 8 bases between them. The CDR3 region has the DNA TGTGCCAGCAGTCTCTCTAACGGGGAGCTGTTTTTT. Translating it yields CASSLSNGELFF.

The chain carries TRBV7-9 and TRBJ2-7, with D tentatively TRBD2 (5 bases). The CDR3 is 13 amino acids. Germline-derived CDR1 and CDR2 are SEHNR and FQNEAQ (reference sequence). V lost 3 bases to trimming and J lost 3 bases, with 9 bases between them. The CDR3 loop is CASSLGSGYEQYF. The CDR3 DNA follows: TGTGCCAGCAGCTTGGGCAGCGGCTACGAGCAGTACTTC. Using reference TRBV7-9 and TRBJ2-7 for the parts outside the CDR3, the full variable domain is DTGVSQNPRHKITKRGQNVTFRCDPISEHNRLYWYRQTLGQGPEFLTYFQNEAQLEKSRLLSDRFSAERPKGSFSTLEIQRTEQGDSAMYLCASSLGSGYEQYFGPGTRLTVT.

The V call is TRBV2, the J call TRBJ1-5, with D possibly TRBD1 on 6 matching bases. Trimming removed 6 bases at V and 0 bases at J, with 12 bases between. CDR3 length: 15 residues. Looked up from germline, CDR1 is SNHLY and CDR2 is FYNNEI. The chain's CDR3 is CASRDRPYSNQPQHF. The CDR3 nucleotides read TGTGCCAGCAGAGACAGGCCCTATAGCAATCAGCCCCAGCATTTT.

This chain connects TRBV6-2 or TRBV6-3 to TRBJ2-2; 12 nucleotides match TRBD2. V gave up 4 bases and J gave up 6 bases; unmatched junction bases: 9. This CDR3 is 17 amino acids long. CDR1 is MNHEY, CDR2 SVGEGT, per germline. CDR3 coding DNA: TGTGCCAGCAGTTTCGAGACTAGCGGGAGATCTTCCGGGGAGCTGTTTTTT. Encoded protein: CASSFETSGRSSGELFF.

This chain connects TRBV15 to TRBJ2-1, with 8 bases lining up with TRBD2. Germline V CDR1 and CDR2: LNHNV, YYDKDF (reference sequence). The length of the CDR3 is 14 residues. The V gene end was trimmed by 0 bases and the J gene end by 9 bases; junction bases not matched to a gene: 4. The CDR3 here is CATSRDRGGSEQFF. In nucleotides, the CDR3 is TGTGCCACCAGCAGAGATCGGGGGGGCAGTGAGCAGTTCTTC.

As DNA, the CDR3 is TGTGCCAGCAGCTTTTCAGGCGGGGGGGCAAATGAGCAGTTCTTC. This sequence encodes CASSFSGGGANEQFF. This chain links TRBV7-2 with TRBJ2-1; 9 nucleotides match TRBD2. Trimming at V came to 3 bases and at J to 7 bases, leaving 7 bases not matched to a gene. Germline V gives CDR1 SGHTA, CDR2 FQGNSA. There are 15 residues in the CDR3.

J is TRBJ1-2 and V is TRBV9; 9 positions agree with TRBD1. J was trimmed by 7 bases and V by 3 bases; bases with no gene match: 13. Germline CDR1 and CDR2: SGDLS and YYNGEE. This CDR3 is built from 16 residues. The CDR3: CASSGHSAGTGSGYTF. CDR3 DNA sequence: TGTGCCAGCAGCGGACATTCCGCCGGGACAGGGAGTGGCTACACCTTC.

CDR3 amino acids: CASSLAGGYGYTF. The CDR3 DNA reads TGTGCCAGCAGCTTAGCAGGGGGCTATGGCTACACCTTC. J is TRBJ1-2 and V is TRBV7-9; D is perhaps TRBD1 (6 bases). This CDR3 spans 13 amino acids. The germline gives CDR1 SEHNR, CDR2 FQNEAQ (reference sequence). Deletions cut 0 bases from V and 4 bases from J, with 6 bases between.

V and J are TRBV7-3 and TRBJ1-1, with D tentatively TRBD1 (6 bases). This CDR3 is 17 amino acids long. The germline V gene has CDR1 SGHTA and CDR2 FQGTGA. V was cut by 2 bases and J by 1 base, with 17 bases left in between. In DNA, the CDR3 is TGTGCCAGCAGCTTATGGTTGGGACAAATTAGGAACACTGAAGCTTTCTTT. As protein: CASSLWLGQIRNTEAFF.

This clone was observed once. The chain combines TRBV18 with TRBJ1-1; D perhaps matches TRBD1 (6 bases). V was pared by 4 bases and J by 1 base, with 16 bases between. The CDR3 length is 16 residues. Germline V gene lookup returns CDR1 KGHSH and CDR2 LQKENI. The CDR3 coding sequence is TGTGCCAGCTCACTTAAACCGGGACACCAGAACACTGAAGCTTTCTTT. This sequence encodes CASSLKPGHQNTEAFF.

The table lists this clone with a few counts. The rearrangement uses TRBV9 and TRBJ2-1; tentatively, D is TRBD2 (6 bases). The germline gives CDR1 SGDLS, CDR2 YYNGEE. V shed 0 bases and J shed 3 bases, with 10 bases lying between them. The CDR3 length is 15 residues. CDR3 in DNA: TGTGCCAGCAGCGTAGCACGGGAGTTCTACAATGAGCAGTTCTTC. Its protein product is CASSVAREFYNEQFF.

The DNA for the CDR3 is TGTGCCTGGAGTGGTACAGGTACTAGCACAGATACGCAGTATTTT. It codes for CAWSGTGTSTDTQYF. V is TRBV30 and J is TRBJ2-3, with D tentatively TRBD1 (5 bases). The germline CDR1 and CDR2 sequences are GTSNPN and SVGIG (reference sequence). The CDR3 runs 15 residues. With 1 base removed from V and 0 bases from J, the gap between germline ends came to 11 bases. Full variable domain (rest looked up from reference TRBV30 and TRBJ2-3): SQTIHQWPATLVQPVGSPLSLECTVEGTSNPNLYWYRQAAGRGLQLLFYSVGIGQISSEVPQNLSASRPQDRQFILSSKKLLLSDSGFYLCAWSGTGTSTDTQYFGPGTRLTVL.

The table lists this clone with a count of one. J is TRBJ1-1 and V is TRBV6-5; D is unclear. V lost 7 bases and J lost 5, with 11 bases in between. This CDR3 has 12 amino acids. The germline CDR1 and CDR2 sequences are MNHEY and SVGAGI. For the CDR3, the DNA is TGTGCCAGCAACCCCGGGAAAACTGAAGCTTTCTTT. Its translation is CASNPGKTEAFF.

Here the CDR3 reads CASSMGSQSSYEQYF. In DNA, the CDR3 is TGTGCCAGCAGTATGGGGAGCCAAAGTTCCTACGAGCAGTACTTC. The chain couples TRBV9 to TRBJ2-7; D is possibly TRBD2 (5 bases). The CDR3 consists of 15 residues. V lost 5 bases and J lost 1, with 16 bases in between. Germline CDR1 reads SGDLS; CDR2 reads YYNGEE.

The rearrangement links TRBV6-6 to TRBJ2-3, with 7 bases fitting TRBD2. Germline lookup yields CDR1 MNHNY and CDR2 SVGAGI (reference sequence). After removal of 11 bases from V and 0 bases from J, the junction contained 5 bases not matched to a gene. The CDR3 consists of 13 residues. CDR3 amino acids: CAGQRGSTDTQYF. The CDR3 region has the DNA TGTGCCGGTCAGCGGGGCAGCACAGATACGCAGTATTTT.

The CDR3 loop is CATGGGYTF. Here the CDR3 DNA reads TGTGCCACCGGGGGGGGCTACACCTTC. The chain has TRBV28 and TRBJ1-2; possibly TRBD1 for D (5 bases). Germline V CDR1 and CDR2: MDHEN, SYDVKM. The V and J ends lost 10 bases and 8 bases respectively, with 8 bases between them. This CDR3 spans 9 amino acids.

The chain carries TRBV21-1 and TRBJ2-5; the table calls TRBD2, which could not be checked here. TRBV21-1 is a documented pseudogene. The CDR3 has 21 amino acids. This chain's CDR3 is CASSKKAKGLAGGPSQETQYF. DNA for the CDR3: TGTGCCAGCAGCAAAAAAGCGAAGGGACTAGCGGGAGGGCCCTCCCAAGAGACCCAGTACTTC.

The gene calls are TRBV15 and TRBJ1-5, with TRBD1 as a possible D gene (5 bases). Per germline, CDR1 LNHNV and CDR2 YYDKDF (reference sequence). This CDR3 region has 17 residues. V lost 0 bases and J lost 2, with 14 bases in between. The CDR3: CATSRDLVARGNQPQHF. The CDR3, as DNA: TGTGCCACCAGCAGAGATCTGGTTGCCAGGGGCAATCAGCCCCAGCATTTT.

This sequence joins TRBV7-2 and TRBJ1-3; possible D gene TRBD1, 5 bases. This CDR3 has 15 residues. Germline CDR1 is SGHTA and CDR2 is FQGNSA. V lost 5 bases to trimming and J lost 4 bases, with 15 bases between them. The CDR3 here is CASSRLRGVGNTIYF. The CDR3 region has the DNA TGTGCCAGCAGCCGGTTACGGGGGGTCGGAAACACCATATATTTT. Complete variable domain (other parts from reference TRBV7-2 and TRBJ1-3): GAGVSQSPSNKVTEKGKDVELRCDPISGHTALYWYRQSLGQGLEFLIYFQGNSAPDKSGLPSDRFSAERTGGSVSTLTIQRTQQEDSAVYLCASSRLRGVGNTIYFGEGSWLTVV.

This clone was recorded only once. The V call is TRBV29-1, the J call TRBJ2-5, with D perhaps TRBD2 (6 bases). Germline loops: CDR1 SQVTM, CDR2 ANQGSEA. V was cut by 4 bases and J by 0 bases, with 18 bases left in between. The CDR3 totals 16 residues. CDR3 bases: TGCAGCGTTGCCCAAAAGCGGGTAAAACACCAAGAGACCCAGTACTTC. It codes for CSVAQKRVKHQETQYF. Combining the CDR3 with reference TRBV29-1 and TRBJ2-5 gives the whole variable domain SAVISQKPSRDICQRGTSLTIQCQVDSQVTMMFWYRQQPGQSLTLIATANQGSEATYESGFVIDKFPISRPNLTFSTLTVSNMSPEDSSIYLCSVAQKRVKHQETQYFGPGTRLLVL.